This T cell receptor beta chain stems from a study of cytomegalovirus exposure and HLA in healthy donors. CDR1 is SGHAT, CDR2 FQNNGV, per germline. This CDR3 is 18 amino acids long. V lost 4 bases and J lost 6; bases outside the gene matches: 18. Researchers ran the PCR with 60 Vbeta and 13 Jbeta primers. Sequenced by immunoSEQ multiplex PCR; TCRdb stores in-frame clones only, minus some. Among under 300,000 clones listed, about nine tenths were seen once. The chain combines TRBV11-2 with TRBJ2-7; 10 nucleotides align to TRBD1. This TCR came from a girl aged 2 to 10 in good health and CMV-seronegative. The sequencing input was PBMCs. The CDR3 DNA reads as TGTGCCAGCAGCTCAACTTCCCCTGACAGGGGGCATCTGGGCGAGCAGTACTTC. It translates to CASSSTSPDRGHLGEQYF.